One sample yielded the 21 T cell receptor beta chains listed below, sequenced in a study of blood T cell repertoires in COVID-19. Repertoires were generated with immunoSEQ multiplex PCR, while TCRdb's copy carries only in-frame clones and drops some. Of about 260,000 clones listed, around 87% are singletons. Sample: peripheral blood. Receptors were obtained from a woman between 45 and 60 years old with acute or convalescent COVID-19.

This chain's CDR3 is CATGQGMFNEQFF. The CDR3 region has the DNA TGTGCCACGGGACAGGGGATGTTCAATGAGCAGTTCTTC. The chain is built from TRBV7-2 and TRBJ2-1; 10 bases agree with TRBD1. With 10 bases clipped from V and 6 bases from J, the junction kept 6 bases outside the gene matches. From germline, CDR1 is SGHTA and CDR2 FQGNSA. This CDR3 is built from 13 residues.

The chain joins TRBV28 to TRBJ1-6; maybe TRBD1 (6 bases). Trimming removed 5 bases at V and 1 base at J, with 18 bases between. The CDR3 loop spans 18 amino acids. Germline V lookup: CDR1 MDHEN, CDR2 SYDVKM. The DNA for the CDR3 is TGTGCCAGCAGTCCACACTACAGGGCAGGGTCCTATAATTCACCCCTCCACTTT. Encoded protein: CASSPHYRAGSYNSPLHF.

This sequence joins TRBV18 and TRBJ2-2; D not certain. The CDR3 length is 15 residues. V lost 3 bases to trimming and J lost 0 bases, with 8 bases between them. CDR1 is KGHSH, CDR2 LQKENI, per germline. The CDR3 here is CASSPLETNTGELFF. DNA for the CDR3: TGTGCCAGCTCACCGTTAGAAACGAACACCGGGGAGCTGTTTTTT.

The chain combines TRBV5-1 with TRBJ1-2; 11 bases match TRBD1. V was clipped by 0 bases and J by 7 bases; unmatched bases: 5. This CDR3 comprises 15 residues. In germline, CDR1 is SGHRS, CDR2 YFSETQ. The CDR3 is CASSLAGQGALGYTF. The CDR3 DNA follows: TGCGCCAGCAGCTTGGCCGGACAGGGGGCGCTTGGCTACACCTTC.

This chain uses TRBV19 with TRBJ2-1; the D gene is possibly TRBD2 (6 bases). Trimming pared 3 bases from V and 9 bases from J, leaving 9 bases between. The CDR3 runs 12 residues. Germline CDR1 LNHDA, CDR2 SQIVND (reference sequence). DNA of the CDR3: TGTGCCAGTAGTATCGGGGGAAGTGAGCAGTTCTTC. Translated: CASSIGGSEQFF.

The chain links TRBV3-1 (or the pseudogene TRBV3-2) to TRBJ1-2, with D tentatively TRBD1 (6 bases). The CDR3 sequence is 18 residues long. Germline V gene sequence: CDR1 LGHDT, CDR2 YNNKEL (reference sequence). V dropped 0 bases and J dropped 0 bases, with 17 bases sitting between them. CDR3 in DNA: TGTGCCAGCAGCCAAGATTGGGGGCAAGTAATACCTAACTATGGCTACACCTTC. Translated, it gives CASSQDWGQVIPNYGYTF.

CDR3 sequence reads: CASSFILNTIYF. CDR3 coding DNA: TGTGCCAGCAGTTTTATTCTCAACACCATATATTTT. The J gene is TRBJ1-3, the V gene TRBV5-8; D is unclear. Trimming left V 5 bases short and J 7 bases short, with 10 bases between. Germline CDR1 and CDR2: SGHTS and YDEGEE. This CDR3 region has 12 residues.

V usage is TRBV28 and J usage is TRBJ2-1; 12 nucleotides align to TRBD2. Germline V gives CDR1 MDHEN, CDR2 SYDVKM. J lost 8 bases, V lost 5 bases, and 10 bases had no gene match. CDR3 length: 16 amino acids. The CDR3 sequence is CASSTRLAGVGDEQFF. The CDR3 nucleotides read TGTGCCAGCAGTACTCGACTAGCGGGAGTCGGCGATGAGCAGTTCTTC.

V usage is TRBV7-9 and J usage is TRBJ2-7, with a possible D match to TRBD2 (5 bases). Trimming removed 6 bases from V and 0 bases from J, with 15 bases in between. Germline assignment: CDR1 SEHNR and CDR2 FQNEAQ (reference sequence). The CDR3 is 15 residues long. The CDR3 sequence: CASRTQRENSYEQYF. The CDR3 nucleotides are TGTGCCAGCAGAACGCAGAGGGAGAACTCCTACGAGCAGTACTTC.

This chain uses TRBV5-8 with TRBJ1-6, with 7 bases lining up with TRBD1. This CDR3 has 16 residues. V was pared by 0 bases and J by 4 bases, with 4 bases of the junction left unmatched. The V gene's germline CDR1 is SGHTS and CDR2 YDEGEE. The CDR3 sequence: CASSLERDRYNSPLHF. The CDR3 coding sequence is TGTGCCAGCAGCTTGGAACGGGACAGATATAATTCACCCCTCCACTTT. Full variable domain (remainder filled in from reference TRBV5-8 and TRBJ1-6): EAGVTQSPTHLIKTRGQQATLRCSPISGHTSVYWYQQALGLGLQFLLWYDEGEERNRGNFPPRFSGRQFPNYSSELNVNALELEDSALYLCASSLERDRYNSPLHFGNGTRLTVT.

V usage is TRBV5-5 and J usage is TRBJ2-1; possible D gene TRBD2, 5 bases. The V end was cut by 1 base, the J end by 7 bases, with 12 bases between. Germline loops: CDR1 SGHKS, CDR2 YYEKEE (reference sequence). The CDR3 runs to 14 residues. CDR3 amino acids: CASSLFLAGNEQFF. CDR3 nucleotide sequence: TGTGCCAGCAGCTTGTTTCTAGCAGGAAATGAGCAGTTCTTC.

This rearrangement joins TRBV9 to TRBJ1-2, with 9 bases fitting TRBD1. The CDR3 has 16 amino acids. V trimming: 0 bases; J trimming: 3 bases; junction bases outside the gene matches: 6. The germline CDR1 and CDR2 sequences are SGDLS and YYNGEE. CDR3 loop: CASSVGIQGADYGYTF. The CDR3 DNA is TGTGCCAGCAGCGTAGGAATACAGGGGGCGGACTATGGCTACACCTTC.

The chain recombines TRBV12-3 or TRBV12-4 with TRBJ1-2; 7 positions match TRBD1. V lost 3 bases and J lost 4; bases outside the gene matches: 2. This CDR3 is 13 amino acids long. In DNA, the CDR3 is TGTGCCAGCAGTTTGACAGGGATCTATGGCTACACCTTC. Amino acids: CASSLTGIYGYTF.

The chain links TRBV29-1 to TRBJ2-7, with 8 bases that match TRBD1. The CDR3 sequence is 13 residues long. Germline V gene data show CDR1 as SQVTM and CDR2 as ANQGSEA. The V and J ends lost 7 bases and 3 bases, in that order; junction bases with no gene match: 8. CDR3 in DNA: TGCAGCGGCGGGACAGGCGGTAGCTACGAGCAGTACTTC. Translation: CSGGTGGSYEQYF.

The chain couples TRBV7-2 to TRBJ1-4; 9 bases agree with TRBD1. The CDR3 runs to 14 residues. CDR1 is SGHTA and CDR2 is FQGNSA in the germline V gene. V lost 5 bases, J lost 9 bases, and 7 bases stayed unmatched. The CDR3 DNA follows: TGTGCCAGCAGCCGGGGACAGGGTCTACAAAAACTGTTTTTT. Protein product: CASSRGQGLQKLFF.

The rearrangement joins TRBV28 to TRBJ1-2, with TRBD1 matching 7 bases. J lost 3 bases, V lost 5 bases, and 6 bases had no gene match. The CDR3 runs 14 residues. Per the germline V gene, CDR1 is MDHEN and CDR2 is SYDVKM. The CDR3 is CASSPDRVDYGYTF. DNA for the CDR3: TGTGCCAGCAGTCCAGACAGGGTGGACTATGGCTACACCTTC.

The DNA for the CDR3 is TGTGCCAGCAGTCCACAGGGCCAGGTTGTCTATGGCTACACCTTC. Translating it yields CASSPQGQVVYGYTF. The genes are TRBV2 and TRBJ1-2; D is perhaps TRBD1 (6 bases). V was clipped by 5 bases and J by 4 bases, with 17 bases between them. The CDR3 extends over 15 amino acids. CDR1 SNHLY and CDR2 FYNNEI come from the germline V gene.

The rearrangement links TRBV28 to TRBJ1-2, with TRBD1 identical over 7 bases. This CDR3 comprises 12 residues. Germline V CDR1 and CDR2: MDHEN, SYDVKM. V lost 8 bases to trimming and J lost 6 bases; unmatched junction nucleotides: 6. The CDR3 reads CASGGQPHGYTF. The CDR3 nucleotides read TGTGCCAGCGGGGGACAGCCCCATGGCTACACCTTC.

This clone occurred once. The V and J genes are TRBV5-4 and TRBJ2-7; 12 bases are a match to TRBD2. Trimming took 0 bases from V and 7 from J; bases not matched to a gene: 2. Per the germline V gene, CDR1 is SGHNT and CDR2 is YYREEE (reference sequence). This CDR3 contains 14 residues. CDR3 nucleotides: TGTGCCAGCAGCTTGGGCCTAGCGGGAGGGGAGCAGTACTTC. Its translation is CASSLGLAGGEQYF.

This chain uses TRBV30 with TRBJ1-5, with TRBD1 as a possible D gene (6 bases). Trimming left V 0 bases short and J 7 bases short, with 19 bases between. CDR1 is GTSNPN and CDR2 is SVGIG in the germline V gene (reference sequence). This CDR3 has 16 amino acids. CDR3 in amino acids: CAWSVDPPGVDQPQHF. The CDR3 DNA reads TGTGCCTGGAGTGTAGACCCGCCAGGGGTGGACCAGCCCCAGCATTTT.

The rearrangement links TRBV19 to TRBJ1-2; D is perhaps TRBD1 (5 bases). The ends were cut back, 5 bases at V and 1 base at J, with 17 bases in the middle. There are 16 residues in the CDR3. CDR1 LNHDA and CDR2 SQIVND come from the germline V gene (reference sequence). CDR3 protein: CASSLWTRPNNYGYTF. The CDR3 bases are TGTGCCAGTAGTCTATGGACAAGGCCGAATAACTATGGCTACACCTTC.